The clone carrying this T cell receptor (beta chain) was counted between two and nine times. Its antigen is undetermined. The CDR3 extends over 17 amino acids. Bulk TCR libraries were made with methods that had been previously described and with listed TCR primers. MiXCR, applied by TCRdb to the PCR reads, yields one record per CDR3 protein. The table includes hundreds of thousands of distinct CDR3 sequences, around 25% detected once. The naive CD8 libraries originated from between 20,000 and 1,000,000 sorted cells and drew on 10%, 30% or 50% RNA. For naive CD8 T cells, sorting used the CD8+CD4-CCR7+CD45RA+ phenotype. These data originate in a study of molecular identifiers for immune sequencing clone quantification. Whole-study results and caveats: Spiked TCR RNA from one Jurkat cell reportedly showed up when mixed among some 1 million naive cells.

The TCR originated in a human donor in good health. Some libraries in this study had Jurkat cell RNA spiked in. The sample comprised naive CD8+ T cells from blood, with Jurkat cell RNA spiked in. Stated subset: FACS-sorted CD8+CD4-CCR7+CD45RA+ naive T cells. The chain employs TRBV3-2 and TRBJ2-7; TRBD1 is the table's D call and was not checked against the DNA. TRBV3-2 counts as a pseudogene. CDR3 protein: CASSQVVRQAVTVEQYF. CDR3 in DNA: TGTGCCAGCAGCCAAGTTGTCCGCCAAGCGGTAACTGTCGAGCAGTACTTC.